Given below is one TCR beta chain in context. The data originate from a study of CD8 T cells in ankylosing spondylitis. Each CDR3 protein is one row after TCRdb ran MiXCR on the 5' RACE reads. The sample contains about 340,000 distinct CDR3 sequences, under 15% of which appear only once. The V and J ends lost 4 bases and 5 bases, in that order; junction bases with no gene match: 8. The CDR3 sequence is 15 residues long. The germline CDR1 and CDR2 sequences are SGHNT and YENEEA. The receptor comes from a male donor with ankylosing spondylitis or in good health (not recorded which). Source material: blood, either unsorted or a sorted T cell fraction (not recorded which). The chain uses TRBV11-3 and TRBJ2-5, with 9 bases lining up with TRBD1. CDR3 sequence (DNA): TGTGCCAGCAGCTCCCGCACAGGGGGCGAGGAGACCCAGTACTTC. Translation gives CASSSRTGGEETQYF. The full variable domain, in which reference TRBV11-3 and TRBJ2-5 provide the parts outside the CDR3, is EAGVVQSPRYKIIEKKQPVAFWCNPISGHNTLYWYLQNLGQGPELLIRYENEEAVDDSQLPKDRFSAERLKGVDSTLKIQPAELGDSAVYLCASSSRTGGEETQYFGPGTRLLVL.